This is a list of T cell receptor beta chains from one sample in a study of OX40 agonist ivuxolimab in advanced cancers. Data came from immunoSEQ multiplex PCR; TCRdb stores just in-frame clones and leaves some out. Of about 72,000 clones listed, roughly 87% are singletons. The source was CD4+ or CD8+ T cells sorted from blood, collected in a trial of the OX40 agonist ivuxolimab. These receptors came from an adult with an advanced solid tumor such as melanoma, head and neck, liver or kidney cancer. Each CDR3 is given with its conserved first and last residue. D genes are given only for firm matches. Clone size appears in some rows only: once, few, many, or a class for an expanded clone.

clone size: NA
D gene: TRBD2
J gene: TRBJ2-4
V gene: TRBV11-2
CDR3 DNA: TGTGCCAGCAGCTCCCTGCCTAGCGGGGGAAACATTCAGTACTTC
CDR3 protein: CASSSLPSGGNIQYF

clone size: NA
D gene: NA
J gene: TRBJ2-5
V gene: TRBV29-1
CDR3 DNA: TGCAGCGTTGAAGCAGGGCCTCAAGAGACCCAGTACTTC
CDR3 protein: CSVEAGPQETQYF

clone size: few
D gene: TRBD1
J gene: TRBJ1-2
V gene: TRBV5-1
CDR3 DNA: TGCGCCAGCAGCCCATTTCGACAGGGATCTACTAATGGCTACACCTTC
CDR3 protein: CASSPFRQGSTNGYTF

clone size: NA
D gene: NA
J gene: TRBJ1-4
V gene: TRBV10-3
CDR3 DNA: TGTGCCATCAGTCGGGCGGATAATGAAAAACTGTTTTTT
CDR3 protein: CAISRADNEKLFF

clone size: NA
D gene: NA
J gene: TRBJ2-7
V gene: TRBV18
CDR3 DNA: TGTGCCAGCTCACCCCCTGGGGAGGCTGGGGTTGAGCAGTACTTC
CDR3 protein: CASSPPGEAGVEQYF

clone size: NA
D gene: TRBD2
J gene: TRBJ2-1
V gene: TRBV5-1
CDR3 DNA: TGCGCCAGCAGCTTGGTTGCGGCGGGAGGAGGCAATGAGCAGTTCTTC
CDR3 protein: CASSLVAAGGGNEQFF

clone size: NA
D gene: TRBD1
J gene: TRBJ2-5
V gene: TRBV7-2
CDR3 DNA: TGTGCCAGCAGCGAGACAGGGGAGACCCAGTACTTC
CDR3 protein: CASSETGETQYF

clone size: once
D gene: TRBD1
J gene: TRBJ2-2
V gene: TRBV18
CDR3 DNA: TGTGCCAGCTCACCTTGGGACAGAGTCTCCGGGGAGCTGTTTTTT
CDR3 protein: CASSPWDRVSGELFF

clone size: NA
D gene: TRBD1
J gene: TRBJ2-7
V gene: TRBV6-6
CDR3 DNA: TGTGCCAGCAGTCGTTCGACAGGGGGCTACGAGCAGTACTTC
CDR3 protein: CASSRSTGGYEQYF

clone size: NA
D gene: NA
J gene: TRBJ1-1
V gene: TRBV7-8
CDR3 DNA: TGTGCCAGCAGCTTTCAGGGTGGGAACACTGAAGCTTTCTTT
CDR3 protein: CASSFQGGNTEAFF

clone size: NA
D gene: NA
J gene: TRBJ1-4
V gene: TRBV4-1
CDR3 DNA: TGCGCCAGCAGCCAAGAAGGCTGGCAGGGGCCTAATGAAAAACTGTTTTTT
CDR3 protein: CASSQEGWQGPNEKLFF

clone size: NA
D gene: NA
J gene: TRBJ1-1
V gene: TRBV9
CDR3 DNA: TGTGCCAGCAGCGTAAGGGAGACGAACACTGAAGCTTTCTTT
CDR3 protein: CASSVRETNTEAFF

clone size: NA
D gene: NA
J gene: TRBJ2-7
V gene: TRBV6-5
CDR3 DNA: TGTGCCAGCAGTGACGGGACCGCGGGCCAGTACTTC
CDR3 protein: CASSDGTAGQYF

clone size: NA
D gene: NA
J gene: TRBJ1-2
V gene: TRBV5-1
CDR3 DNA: TGCGCCAGCGCGCCACAGGGAAAAGAGAGTGGCTACACCTTC
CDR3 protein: CASAPQGKESGYTF

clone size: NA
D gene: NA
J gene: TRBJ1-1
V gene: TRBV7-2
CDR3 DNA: TGTGCCAGCAGCCTACAGGGATTTGAAGCTTTCTTT
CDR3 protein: CASSLQGFEAFF

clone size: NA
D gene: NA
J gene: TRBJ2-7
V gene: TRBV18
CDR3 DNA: TGTGCCAGCTCACCAAGCCAAAGGAGCTCCTACGAGCAGTACTTC
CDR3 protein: CASSPSQRSSYEQYF

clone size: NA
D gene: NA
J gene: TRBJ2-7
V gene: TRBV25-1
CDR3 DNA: TGTGCCAGCAGTGCCCCGGACCGCACCTACGAGCAGTACTTC
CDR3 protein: CASSAPDRTYEQYF

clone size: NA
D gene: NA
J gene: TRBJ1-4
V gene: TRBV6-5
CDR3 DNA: TGTGCCAGCACCTTGAACCTATTTAATGAAAAACTGTTTTTT
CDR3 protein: CASTLNLFNEKLFF

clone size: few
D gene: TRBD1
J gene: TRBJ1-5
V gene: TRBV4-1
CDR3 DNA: TGCGCCAGCAGCCTGGGACAGCGCAATCAGCCCCAGCATTTT
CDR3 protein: CASSLGQRNQPQHF

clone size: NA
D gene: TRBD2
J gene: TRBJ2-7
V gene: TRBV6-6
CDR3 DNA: TGTGCCAGCAACCACGGGAGGGCCTCCTACGAGCAGTACTTC
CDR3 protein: CASNHGRASYEQYF

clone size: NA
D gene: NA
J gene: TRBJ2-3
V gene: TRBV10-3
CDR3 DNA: TGTGCCATCAGCCCTCTGGGGGGGCTCACAGATACGCAGTATTTT
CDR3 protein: CAISPLGGLTDTQYF

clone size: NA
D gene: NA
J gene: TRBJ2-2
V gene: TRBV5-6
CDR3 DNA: TGTGCCAGCAGCTTGACCCAACCGGGGGCCGGGGAGCTGTTTTTT
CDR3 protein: CASSLTQPGAGELFF

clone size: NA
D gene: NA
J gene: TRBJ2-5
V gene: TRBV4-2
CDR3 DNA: TGTGCCAGCAGCCGAAACGGAAGGAGGGAAGAGACCCAGTACTTC
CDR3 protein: CASSRNGRREETQYF

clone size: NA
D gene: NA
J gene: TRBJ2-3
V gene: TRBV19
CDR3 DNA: TGTGCCAGTAGTATACAAGGGGCCACAGATACGCAGTATTTT
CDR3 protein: CASSIQGATDTQYF

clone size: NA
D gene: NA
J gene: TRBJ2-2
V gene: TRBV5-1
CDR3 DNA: TGCGCCAGCAGCTTACAGCCCTCGAACACCGGGGAGCTGTTTTTT
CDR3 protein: CASSLQPSNTGELFF

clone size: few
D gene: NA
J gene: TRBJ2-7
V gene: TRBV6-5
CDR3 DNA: TGTGCCAGCTCCTTGTCCGGGAGCTCCTACGAGCAGTACTTC
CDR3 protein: CASSLSGSSYEQYF

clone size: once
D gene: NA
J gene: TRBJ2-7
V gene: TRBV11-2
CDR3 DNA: TGTGCCAGCAGCTGGGACCCTGGAAGGGAGCAGTACTTC
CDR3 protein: CASSWDPGREQYF

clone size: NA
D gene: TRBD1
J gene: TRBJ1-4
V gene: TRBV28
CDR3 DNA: TGTGCCAGCAGTTACCGGGACAGGGACGAAAAACTGTTTTTT
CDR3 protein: CASSYRDRDEKLFF

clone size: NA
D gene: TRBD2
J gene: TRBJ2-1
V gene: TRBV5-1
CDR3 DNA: TGCGCCAGCAGCTTGGGGTCTCTAGCGGGGGGGCCGGTTGAGCAGTTCTTC
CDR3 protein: CASSLGSLAGGPVEQFF

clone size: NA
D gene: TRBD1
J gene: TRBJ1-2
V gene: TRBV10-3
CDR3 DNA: TGTGCCATCAGTGGTACGGGACAGCCTGTGGCCTATGGCTACACCTTC
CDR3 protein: CAISGTGQPVAYGYTF

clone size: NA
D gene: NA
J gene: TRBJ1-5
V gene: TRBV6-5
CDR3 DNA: TGTGCCAGCAGTTACTCGTGGGAGGAGGATCAGCCCCAGCATTTT
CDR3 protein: CASSYSWEEDQPQHF

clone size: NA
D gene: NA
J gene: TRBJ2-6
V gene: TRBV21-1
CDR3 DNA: TGTGCCAGCAGCCACTGGATAGCGGGAGGGCCGACGGGGGCCAACGTCCTGACTTTC
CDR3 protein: CASSHWIAGGPTGANVLTF

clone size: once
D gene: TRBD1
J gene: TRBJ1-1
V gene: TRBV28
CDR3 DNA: TGTGCCAGCAGTTTCCCGACAGGGGCCACTGAAGCTTTCTTT
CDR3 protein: CASSFPTGATEAFF

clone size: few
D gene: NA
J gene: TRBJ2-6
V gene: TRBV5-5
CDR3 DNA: TGTGCCAGCAGCTTGCCAAGCTCTGGGGCCAACGTCCTGACTTTC
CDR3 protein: CASSLPSSGANVLTF

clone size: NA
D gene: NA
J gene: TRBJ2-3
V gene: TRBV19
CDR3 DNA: TGTGCCAGTAGTATATCCTTCACAGATACGCAGTATTTT
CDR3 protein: CASSISFTDTQYF

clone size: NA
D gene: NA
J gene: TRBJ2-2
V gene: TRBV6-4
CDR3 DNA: TGTGCCAGTAGACAGGCAACGAACACCGGGGAGCTGTTTTTT
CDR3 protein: CASRQATNTGELFF

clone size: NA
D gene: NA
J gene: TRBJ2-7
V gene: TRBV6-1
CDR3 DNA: TGTGCCAGCAGTGGTCAGGGTACCTACGAGCAGTACTTC
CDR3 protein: CASSGQGTYEQYF

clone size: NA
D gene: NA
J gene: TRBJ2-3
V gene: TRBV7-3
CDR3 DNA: TGTGCCAGCAGCTTAAACCTCGAAGATACGCAGTATTTT
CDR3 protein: CASSLNLEDTQYF

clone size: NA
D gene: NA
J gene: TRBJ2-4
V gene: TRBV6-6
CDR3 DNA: TGTGCCAGCAGTTACCGCGACATTCAGTACTTC
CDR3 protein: CASSYRDIQYF